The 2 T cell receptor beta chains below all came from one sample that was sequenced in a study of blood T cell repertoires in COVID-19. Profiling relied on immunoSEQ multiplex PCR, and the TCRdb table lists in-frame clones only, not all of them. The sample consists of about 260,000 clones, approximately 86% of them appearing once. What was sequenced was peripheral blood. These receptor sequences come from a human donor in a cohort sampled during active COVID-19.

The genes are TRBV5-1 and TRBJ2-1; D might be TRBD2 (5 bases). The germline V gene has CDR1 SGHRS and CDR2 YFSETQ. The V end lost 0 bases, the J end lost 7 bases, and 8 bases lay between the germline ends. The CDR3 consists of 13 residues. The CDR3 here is CASSLGRGNEQFF. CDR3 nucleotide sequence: TGCGCCAGCAGCTTGGGTAGAGGGAATGAGCAGTTCTTC.

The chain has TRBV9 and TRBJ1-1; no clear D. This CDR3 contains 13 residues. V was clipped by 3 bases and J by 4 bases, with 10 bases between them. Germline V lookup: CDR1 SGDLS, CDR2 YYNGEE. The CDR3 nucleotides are TGTGCCAGCAGCGGGACTCGGGGCACTGAAGCTTTCTTT. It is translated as CASSGTRGTEAFF.